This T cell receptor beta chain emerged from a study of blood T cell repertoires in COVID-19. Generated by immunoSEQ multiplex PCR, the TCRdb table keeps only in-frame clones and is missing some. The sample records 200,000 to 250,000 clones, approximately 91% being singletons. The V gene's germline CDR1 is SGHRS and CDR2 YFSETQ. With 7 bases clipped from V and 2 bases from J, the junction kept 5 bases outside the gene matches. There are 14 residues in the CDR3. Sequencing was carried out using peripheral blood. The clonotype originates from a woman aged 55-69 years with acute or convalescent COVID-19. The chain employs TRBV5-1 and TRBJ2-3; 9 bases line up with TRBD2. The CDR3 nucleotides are TGCGCCAGCGGCAGACTAGCGGACACAGATACGCAGTATTTT. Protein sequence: CASGRLADTDTQYF.